The 16 T cell receptor beta chains below all came from one sample that was sequenced in a study of T-cell memory formation after mild COVID-19. TCRdb re-called the 5' RACE reads with MiXCR, one entry per CDR3 protein. The repertoire consists of 250,000 to 300,000 distinct CDR3 sequences, with about a sixth occurring once and the leading ten covering over 20%. Sequences were obtained from PBMCs or a T cell subset sorted from them (not recorded which). These receptor sequences come from a man aged 18-30 years who had mild COVID-19 (a few samples of this study predate the infection). Cell type and time point are not known.

V is TRBV7-2 and J is TRBJ2-1, with D perhaps TRBD1 or TRBD2 (5 bases each). The V gene's germline CDR1 is SGHTA and CDR2 FQGNSA. CDR3 length: 13 residues. The V gene lost 1 base and the J gene lost 10 bases, with 11 bases spanning the gap. The CDR3 DNA is TGTGCCAGCAGCTTAGAGATCCGGGACGAGCAGTTCTTC. Translating it yields CASSLEIRDEQFF.

This clonotype was seen a few times. This rearrangement joins TRBV27 to TRBJ2-5; no definite D call. The CDR3 length is 14 residues. Germline assignment: CDR1 MNHEY and CDR2 SMNVEV (reference sequence). V lost 4 bases to trimming and J lost 4 bases, with 13 bases between them. CDR3 bases: TGTGCCAGCAGTTCCCCGCCTCGAGTAGAGACCCAGTACTTC. The encoded protein is CASSSPPRVETQYF.

This chain connects TRBV7-8 to TRBJ2-7; D unclear. Trimming took off 2 bases at V and 4 bases at J, with 9 bases between the two ends. Looked up from germline, CDR1 is SGHVS and CDR2 is FQNEAQ. The CDR3 contains 13 residues. This chain's CDR3 is CASSLSFGYEQYV. CDR3 bases: TGTGCCAGCAGCTTATCTTTCGGGTACGAGCAGTACGTC.

The chain combines TRBV7-9 with TRBJ1-1, with D hard to call. Per the germline V gene, CDR1 is SEHNR and CDR2 is FQNEAQ (reference sequence). This CDR3 has 13 residues. Trimming took 1 base from V and 4 from J, leaving 7 bases between them. This CDR3 reads CASSLVSVTEAFF. Here the CDR3 DNA reads TGTGCCAGCAGCTTAGTTTCGGTCACTGAAGCTTTCTTT.

This chain connects TRBV4-3 to TRBJ2-1; 10 bases fit TRBD2. Trimming took 4 bases from V and 7 from J; bases not matched to a gene: 10. In germline, CDR1 is LGHNA, CDR2 YSLEER. CDR3 size: 16 residues. The CDR3 region is CASSRSLAGARNEQFF. As DNA, the CDR3 is TGCGCCAGCAGCCGGTCCCTAGCGGGGGCCAGGAATGAGCAGTTCTTC.

The chain combines TRBV15 with TRBJ1-1; 7 bases map to TRBD1. The CDR3 is 16 residues long. Trimming removed 0 bases from V and 6 bases from J; junction bases left unmatched: 10. Germline CDR1 and CDR2: LNHNV and YYDKDF (reference sequence). As DNA, the CDR3 is TGTGCCACCAGCAGAGATCTAACAGGGGCAGGGGCTGAAGCTTTCTTT. It is translated as CATSRDLTGAGAEAFF.

This clonotype was seen a few times. This chain joins TRBV12-3 or TRBV12-4 and TRBJ1-2; 7 bases line up with TRBD1. The CDR3 is 12 residues long. V shed 9 bases and J 4 bases; nucleotides not matched to a gene: 5. The CDR3, as DNA: TGTGCCAGTCTCCGGGACAGCTATGGCTACACCTTC. It translates to CASLRDSYGYTF.

The chain joins TRBV7-9 to TRBJ2-1, with D perhaps matching TRBD1 (5 bases). Deletions cut 3 bases from V and 3 bases from J, with 9 bases between. The CDR3 runs to 14 residues. CDR1 and CDR2 from the germline V gene are SEHNR and FQNEAQ (reference sequence). CDR3: CASSFDSFYNEQFF. The CDR3 DNA is TGTGCCAGCAGCTTTGACAGCTTCTACAATGAGCAGTTCTTC.

This clonotype was picked up a small number of times. The chain combines TRBV3-1 with TRBJ1-6; TRBD1 aligns across 8 bases. Unmatched junction bases numbered 0, after V lost 8 bases and J lost 6 bases. The CDR3 consists of 12 residues. Per germline, CDR1 LGHDT and CDR2 YNNKEL (reference sequence). The CDR3 reads CASGTGNSPLHF. The CDR3 nucleotides are TGTGCCAGCGGGACAGGTAATTCACCCCTCCACTTT. Variable domain in full (rest from reference TRBV3-1 and TRBJ1-6): DTAVSQTPKYLVTQMGNDKSIKCEQNLGHDTMYWYKQDSKKFLKIMFSYNNKELIINETVPNRFSPKSPDKAHLNLHINSLELGDSAVYFCASGTGNSPLHFGNGTRLTVT.

This clonotype was observed many times. The chain links TRBV5-1 to TRBJ2-7, with unresolved D. V lost 5 bases, J lost 2 bases, and 23 bases lay in between. The CDR3 loop spans 17 amino acids. The V gene's germline CDR1 is SGHRS and CDR2 YFSETQ. CDR3 protein: CASSLTHPGVATYEQYF. In nucleotides, the CDR3 is TGCGCCAGCAGTTTGACTCACCCGGGCGTGGCTACCTACGAGCAGTACTTC. The entire variable domain, with the rest obtained from reference TRBV5-1 and TRBJ2-7, is as follows: KAGVTQTPRYLIKTRGQQVTLSCSPISGHRSVSWYQQTPGQGLQFLFEYFSETQRNKGNFPGRFSGRQFSNSRSEMNVSTLELGDSALYLCASSLTHPGVATYEQYFGPGTRLTVT.

The rearrangement joins TRBV18 to TRBJ2-1; a weak D match, TRBD2 (6 bases). The V gene lost 3 bases and the J gene lost 6 bases, with 18 bases spanning the gap. The CDR3 runs to 16 residues. In germline, CDR1 is KGHSH, CDR2 LQKENI. Here the CDR3 DNA reads TGTGCCAGCTCACCCCCGAACCCTGGGGGGTCCAATGAGCAGTTCTTC. Residues: CASSPPNPGGSNEQFF.

This clonotype was seen many times. The CDR3 DNA reads as TGTGCCACCAGTGATTCCCAGGGCGCCGAGACCCAGTACTTC. Translation gives CATSDSQGAETQYF. This chain connects TRBV24-1 to TRBJ2-5; tentative D call: TRBD1 (5 bases). CDR3 size: 14 residues. Trimming removed 2 bases from V and 5 bases from J, with 11 bases in between. CDR1 is KGHDR, CDR2 SFDVKD, per germline.

The rearrangement links TRBV12-3 or TRBV12-4 to TRBJ1-4, with unresolved D. There are 12 residues in the CDR3. V was trimmed by 3 bases and J by 10 bases, leaving 9 bases between them. CDR3 sequence reads: CASSLHSSKLFF. Written as DNA, the CDR3 is TGTGCCAGCAGTTTGCACAGCTCAAAACTGTTTTTT.

This rearrangement joins TRBV20-1 to TRBJ2-5; TRBD1 matches 8 bases. With V trimmed by 0 bases and J by 3 bases, 9 bases remained unmatched. In germline, CDR1 is DFQATT, CDR2 SNEGSKA (reference sequence). The length of the CDR3 is 16 residues. The CDR3 region is CSARDDSGGWEETQYF. Written as DNA, the CDR3 is TGCAGTGCTAGAGACGACTCAGGGGGCTGGGAAGAGACCCAGTACTTC.

Details on this clonotype: A much larger clone lies a single base off, so this may be a read error. The rearrangement links TRBV2 to TRBJ1-2; D is unclear. This CDR3 contains 14 residues. V was pared by 0 bases and J by 0 bases, with 5 bases between. Germline V gene data show CDR1 as SNHLY and CDR2 as FYNNEI. CDR3 bases: TGTGCCAGCAGTGAAGCCCAAGCTAACTATGGCTACACCTTC. Translation gives CASSEAQANYGYTF.

This clonotype was seen only a few times. The chain is built from TRBV6-2 or TRBV6-3 and TRBJ1-1, with D perhaps TRBD1 (5 bases). V was cut by 0 bases and J by 7 bases, with 9 bases left in between. Germline V gene lookup returns CDR1 MNHEY and CDR2 SVGEGT. This CDR3 comprises 13 residues. The CDR3 region has the DNA TGTGCCAGCAGTTACTCGAGAGGGGATGAAGCTTTCTTT. It yields the protein CASSYSRGDEAFF.